Below, 10 T cell receptor beta chains from the same sample are listed, as sequenced in a study of T cells in Graves' hyperthyroidism and ophthalmopathy. Amplification yielded TCR beta CDR3 regions, with RNA transcripts as the source. An initial round of RT-PCR targeting the TCR CDR3 relied on the HTBI primer set. Using its own MiXCR run on the multiplex PCR reads, TCRdb lists one record per CDR3 protein. The sample carries about 580,000 distinct CDR3 sequences, more than 11% recorded once. The sequenced material came from blood. Receptor source: a young woman with Graves' hyperthyroidism that later progressed to Graves' ophthalmopathy.

This clonotype appeared many times. The rearrangement uses TRBV12-3 or TRBV12-4 and TRBJ2-7; D is perhaps TRBD1 or TRBD2 (6 bases each). Trimming took off 0 bases at V and 1 base at J, with 10 bases between the two ends. The CDR3 is 15 residues long. CDR3 sequence reads: CASSLAGGGSYEQYF. CDR3 nucleotides: TGTGCCAGCAGTTTAGCGGGGGGCGGTTCCTACGAGCAGTACTTC.

The sample holds many counts of this clonotype. The chain joins TRBV27 to TRBJ1-2; D is possibly TRBD1 (6 bases). The ends were cut back, 8 bases at V and 2 bases at J, with 21 bases in the middle. The germline V gene encodes CDR1 MNHEY and CDR2 SMNVEV (reference sequence). The CDR3 runs 16 residues. The CDR3 DNA follows: TGTGCCAGCGGCTTAGAGGGGCAGGGGCCGAACTATGGCTACACCTTC. Encoded protein: CASGLEGQGPNYGYTF.

J is TRBJ2-5 and V is TRBV3-1, with a weak D call TRBD1 (6 bases). CDR1 is LGHDT and CDR2 is YNNKEL in the germline V gene (reference sequence). This CDR3 is 15 amino acids long. The V end was cut by 5 bases, the J end by 4 bases, with 17 bases between. CDR3 in amino acids: CASSFRQAPGETQYF. For the CDR3, the DNA is TGTGCCAGCAGCTTCCGACAGGCACCAGGAGAGACCCAGTACTTC.

In this sample, this clonotype turned up many times. The chain combines TRBV7-9 with TRBJ2-7, with 8 bases fitting TRBD1. Germline-derived CDR1 and CDR2 are SEHNR and FQNEAQ (reference sequence). This CDR3 has 16 amino acids. The ends lost 5 bases at V and 2 bases at J; junction bases unmatched: 11. The CDR3 here is CASSHPPTGEAYEQYF. The CDR3 nucleotides are TGTGCCAGCAGCCACCCCCCGACAGGGGAGGCCTACGAGCAGTACTTC.

This clonotype was recorded a few times. The junction shows a germline mismatch at one end, possibly a read error. The chain employs TRBV10-3 and TRBJ1-4, with D perhaps TRBD1 (5 bases). CDR1 and CDR2 from the germline V gene are ENHRY and SYGVKD. This CDR3 is 14 amino acids long. The CDR3 reads CAISGTTSGEKLSF. For the CDR3, the DNA is TGTGCCATCAGTGGGACAACGTCGGGTGAAAAACTGTCTTTT.

There are many counts of this clonotype. The chain recombines TRBV18 with TRBJ2-3; 8 nucleotides line up with TRBD1. This CDR3 is built from 20 residues. Germline assignment: CDR1 KGHSH and CDR2 LQKENI. Losses at the gene ends were 4 bases for V and 1 base for J; bases not matched to a gene: 19. The CDR3 sequence is CASSRLRAGGIEGGTDTQYF. In DNA form, the CDR3 reads TGTGCCAGCTCACGTTTGAGGGCAGGGGGCATCGAAGGAGGCACAGATACGCAGTATTTT. The whole variable domain, filled in from reference TRBV18 and TRBJ2-3, reads NAGVMQNPRHLVRRRGQEARLRCSPMKGHSHVYWYRQLPEEGLKFMVYLQKENIIDESGMPKERFSAEFPKEGPSILRIQQVVRGDSAAYFCASSRLRAGGIEGGTDTQYFGPGTRLTVL.

This clonotype was detected a few times. The chain combines TRBV4-1 with TRBJ2-7; TRBD1 agrees at 10 bases. CDR1 is MGHRA, CDR2 YSYEKL, per germline. With V trimmed by 0 bases and J by 6 bases, 5 bases remained unmatched. This CDR3 region has 15 residues. In DNA form, the CDR3 reads TGCGCCAGCAGCCAAGACCCGGGACAGGGGCGCGAGCAGTACTTC. Translating gives CASSQDPGQGREQYF.

This clonotype showed up many times. The chain is built from TRBV27 and TRBJ2-1; D perhaps matches TRBD2 (5 bases). In germline, CDR1 is MNHEY, CDR2 SMNVEV (reference sequence). V was cut by 4 bases and J by 9 bases, with 13 bases left in between. The CDR3 is 13 residues long. The CDR3 spells CASSSDGVGEQFF. The CDR3 region has the DNA TGTGCCAGCAGTTCAGACGGGGTCGGTGAGCAGTTCTTC.

The chain combines TRBV19 with TRBJ2-5; D possibly matches TRBD1 or TRBD2 (6 bases each). This CDR3 region has 14 residues. The V end was cut by 6 bases, the J end by 4 bases, with 15 bases between. CDR1 LNHDA and CDR2 SQIVND come from the germline V gene (reference sequence). The CDR3: CASRGGTSRETQYF. CDR3 in DNA: TGTGCCAGTAGAGGGGGGACGTCCCGAGAGACCCAGTACTTC.

This clonotype was counted ten times or more. This chain joins TRBV4-3 and TRBJ1-1; no clear D. V lost 2 bases, J lost 1 base, and 5 bases lay in between. Germline lookup yields CDR1 LGHNA and CDR2 YSLEER. The CDR3 sequence is 13 residues long. The CDR3 loop reads CASSQQQNTEAFF. The CDR3 DNA follows: TGCGCCAGCAGCCAACAGCAGAACACTGAAGCTTTCTTT.